The 20 T cell receptor beta chains in this list originate from one sample, sequenced in a study of shared clonotypes between healthy human individuals. Clones were read by immunoSEQ multiplex PCR, and TCRdb kept only the in-frame ones, dropping some. The table has about 490,000 clones, 79% seen once. Sequenced sample: PBMCs. The receptors were gathered from a woman between 35 and 50 years old in good health. Some clones in this sample may be carry-over from other donors' samples.

In nucleotides, the CDR3 is TGTGCCAGCAGGGGAGGGTACCGCAATCAGCCCCAGCATTTT. Residues: CASRGGYRNQPQHF. The chain employs TRBV28 and TRBJ1-5; D gene unclear. V was pared by 6 bases and J by 2 bases, with 11 bases between. CDR1 MDHEN and CDR2 SYDVKM come from the germline V gene. The CDR3 length is 14 residues.

V gene TRBV25-1 combines with J gene TRBJ2-2, with 10 bases fitting TRBD2. Germline V gene sequence: CDR1 MGHDK, CDR2 SYGVNS. With V trimmed by 3 bases and J by 3 bases, 7 bases remained unmatched. CDR3 size: 17 residues. The CDR3 loop reads CASSDLISGRDTGELFF. In nucleotides, the CDR3 is TGTGCCAGCAGTGACCTAATCAGCGGGAGGGACACCGGGGAGCTGTTTTTT.

This chain joins TRBV5-1 and TRBJ1-4; TRBD1 is a possible D gene (6 bases). The V end was cut by 5 bases, the J end by 1 base, with 15 bases between. The CDR3 consists of 16 residues. The germline V gene has CDR1 SGHRS and CDR2 YFSETQ. The CDR3 spells CASRTGGLETNEKLFF. The CDR3 nucleotides are TGCGCCAGCAGGACAGGCGGCTTGGAAACTAATGAAAAACTGTTTTTT.

V is TRBV7-3 and J is TRBJ2-3; perhaps TRBD2 as D (6 bases). This CDR3 contains 16 residues. Trimming removed 2 bases at V and 4 bases at J, with 16 bases between. Germline loops: CDR1 SGHTA, CDR2 FQGTGA. The CDR3 DNA sequence: TGTGCCAGCAGCTTATTAGGCGGGAATGGCCCAGATACGCAGTATTTT. This sequence encodes CASSLLGGNGPDTQYF.

This rearrangement joins TRBV2 to TRBJ1-2, with D maybe TRBD1 (6 bases). V was clipped by 2 bases and J by 4 bases, with 11 bases between them. Germline CDR1 reads SNHLY; CDR2 reads FYNNEI. The CDR3 is made up of 14 amino acids. CDR3 bases: TGTGCCAGCAGTGAATTCGGACAGACCTATGGCTACACCTTC. Protein product: CASSEFGQTYGYTF.

The V and J genes are TRBV28 and TRBJ2-1; possibly TRBD1 for D (6 bases). The CDR3 sequence is 14 residues long. Trimming left V 6 bases short and J 3 bases short, with 12 bases between. The germline CDR1 and CDR2 sequences are MDHEN and SYDVKM. The CDR3 nucleotides read TGTGCCAGCAGAGTGGACAGAGTCTACAATGAGCAGTTCTTC. This translates into CASRVDRVYNEQFF.

The rearrangement joins TRBV28 to TRBJ1-1; possible D gene TRBD1, 5 bases. Trimming shortened V by 3 bases and J by 4 bases, and 18 bases separated the two germline ends. CDR1 and CDR2 from the germline V gene are MDHEN and SYDVKM. This CDR3 comprises 16 residues. CDR3 region: CASSFPPAGRSTEAFF. The DNA for the CDR3 is TGTGCCAGCAGTTTTCCCCCCGCAGGGAGGTCCACTGAAGCTTTCTTT.

J is TRBJ2-3 and V is TRBV5-1; TRBD2 matches at 10 bases. Germline assignment: CDR1 SGHRS and CDR2 YFSETQ. This CDR3 spans 16 amino acids. V lost 4 bases, J lost 2 bases, and 7 bases stayed unmatched. Here the CDR3 reads CASSTGLADTTDTQYF. CDR3 sequence (DNA): TGCGCCAGCAGCACCGGACTAGCGGACACCACAGATACGCAGTATTTT.

The chain carries TRBV4-2 and TRBJ2-5; TRBD2 matches at 8 bases. V gave up 4 bases and J gave up 9 bases; unmatched junction bases: 7. The CDR3 runs to 13 residues. In germline, CDR1 is LGHNA, CDR2 YNFKEQ. The chain's CDR3 is CASSREREMAQYF. The CDR3 bases are TGTGCCAGCAGCCGGGAGCGGGAGATGGCCCAGTACTTC.

This rearrangement joins TRBV30 to TRBJ2-6; D is unclear. Germline V CDR1 and CDR2: GTSNPN, SVGIG (reference sequence). V lost 1 base and J 1 base, leaving 11 bases between the germline ends. The CDR3 runs 16 residues. CDR3 residues: CAWSEPHRSGANVLTF. As DNA, the CDR3 is TGTGCCTGGAGTGAACCACACCGATCTGGGGCCAACGTCCTGACTTTC.

In the case of this clone: The sample carries other DNA sequences with the same CDR3. The gene calls are TRBV5-1 and TRBJ2-3; D ambiguous. Germline CDR1 is SGHRS and CDR2 is YFSETQ. V was shortened by 0 bases and J by 2 bases, with 4 bases between the two germline ends. The CDR3 spans 13 residues. CDR3 bases: TGCGCCAGCAGCTTGGGGTCCACAGATACGCAGTATTTT. The encoded protein is CASSLGSTDTQYF.

This chain uses TRBV6-6 with TRBJ1-5; D unresolved. Looked up from germline, CDR1 is MNHNY and CDR2 is SVGAGI (reference sequence). This CDR3 comprises 14 residues. The V end was cut by 5 bases, the J end by 2 bases, with 10 bases between. In DNA, the CDR3 is TGTGCCAGCAGTGCGTCCGGAGGCAATCAGCCCCAGCATTTT. Its translation: CASSASGGNQPQHF.

V usage is TRBV2 and J usage is TRBJ1-6; D uncertain. Between the trimmed V and J ends, which lost 5 bases and 10 bases, there was a span of 12 bases. CDR1 SNHLY and CDR2 FYNNEI come from the germline V gene. This CDR3 contains 13 residues. The chain's CDR3 is CASSQQSGSPLHF. For the CDR3, the DNA is TGTGCCAGCAGTCAACAGTCGGGGTCACCCCTCCACTTT.

This chain uses TRBV11-2 with TRBJ2-1; D tentatively reads TRBD1 or TRBD2 (5 bases each). From germline, CDR1 is SGHAT and CDR2 FQNNGV. V lost 4 bases, J lost 10 bases, and 17 bases lay in between. The CDR3 spans 14 residues. CDR3 residues: CASSWGTELDEQFF. The CDR3 DNA follows: TGTGCCAGCAGCTGGGGGACCGAACTCGACGAGCAGTTCTTC.

The chain has TRBV28 and TRBJ1-5, with D uncertain. Germline values: CDR1 MDHEN, CDR2 SYDVKM. This CDR3 comprises 14 residues. The V and J ends lost 6 bases and 3 bases respectively, with 12 bases between them. This CDR3 reads CASRGPETNQPQHF. DNA of the CDR3: TGTGCCAGCAGAGGGCCGGAGACCAATCAGCCCCAGCATTTT. Drawing the rest from reference TRBV28 and TRBJ1-5, the complete variable domain is DVKVTQSSRYLVKRTGEKVFLECVQDMDHENMFWYRQDPGLGLRLIYFSYDVKMKEKGDIPEGYSVSREKKERFSLILESASTNQTSMYLCASRGPETNQPQHFGDGTRLSIL.

The rearrangement uses TRBV5-1 and TRBJ2-2; the match to TRBD2 covers 10 bases. The CDR3 extends over 16 amino acids. V lost 4 bases and J lost 1; bases outside the gene matches: 4. CDR1 and CDR2 (germline): SGHRS, YFSETQ. The CDR3 spells CASSRSSGRNTGELFF. The CDR3 DNA is TGCGCCAGCAGCCGCTCTAGCGGGAGGAACACCGGGGAGCTGTTTTTT.

The chain joins TRBV19 to TRBJ2-7; D possibly corresponds to TRBD1 (5 bases). The CDR3 runs 14 residues. CDR1 and CDR2 (germline): LNHDA, SQIVND (reference sequence). V lost 3 bases, J lost 3 bases, and 12 bases lay in between. This CDR3 is CASSIESGIYEQYF. For the CDR3, the DNA is TGTGCCAGTAGTATCGAATCAGGGATCTACGAGCAGTACTTC.

The chain carries TRBV4-3 and TRBJ2-5, with TRBD2 as a possible D gene (6 bases). Germline lookup yields CDR1 LGHNA and CDR2 YSLEER. The length of the CDR3 is 13 residues. Trimming took 4 bases from V and 5 from J, leaving 11 bases between them. The CDR3 coding sequence is TGCGCCAGCAGCCTTAGCGGTTGGGAGACCCAGTACTTC. It translates to CASSLSGWETQYF.

V is TRBV2 and J is TRBJ2-3; weak D call: TRBD2 (5 bases). This CDR3 is built from 15 residues. Trimming removed 5 bases from V and 3 bases from J, with 15 bases in between. Germline-derived CDR1 and CDR2 are SNHLY and FYNNEI. CDR3 in DNA: TGTGCCAGCAGTCCCACGGGGATATGGACAGATACGCAGTATTTT. Amino acids: CASSPTGIWTDTQYF.

The chain joins TRBV27 to TRBJ2-3, with D possibly TRBD2 on 6 matching bases. Per the germline V gene, CDR1 is MNHEY and CDR2 is SMNVEV (reference sequence). The V and J ends lost 2 bases and 3 bases respectively, with 12 bases between them. The CDR3 spans 15 residues. The chain's CDR3 is CASSLGLGRTDTQYF. CDR3 in DNA: TGTGCCAGCAGTTTAGGCCTCGGGAGAACAGATACGCAGTATTTT.